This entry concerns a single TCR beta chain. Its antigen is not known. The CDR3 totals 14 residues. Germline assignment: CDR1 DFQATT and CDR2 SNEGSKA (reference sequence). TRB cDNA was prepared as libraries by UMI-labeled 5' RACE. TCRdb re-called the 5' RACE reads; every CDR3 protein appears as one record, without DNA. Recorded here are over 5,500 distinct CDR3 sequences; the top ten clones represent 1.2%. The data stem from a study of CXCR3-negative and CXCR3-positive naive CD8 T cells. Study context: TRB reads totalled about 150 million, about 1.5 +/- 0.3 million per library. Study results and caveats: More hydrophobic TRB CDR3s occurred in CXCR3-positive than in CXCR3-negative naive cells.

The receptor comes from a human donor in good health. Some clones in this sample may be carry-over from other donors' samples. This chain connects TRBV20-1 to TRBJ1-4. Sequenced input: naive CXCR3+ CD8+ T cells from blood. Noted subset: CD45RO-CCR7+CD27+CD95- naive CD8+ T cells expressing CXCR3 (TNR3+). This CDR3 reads CSAERQTTNEKLFF.